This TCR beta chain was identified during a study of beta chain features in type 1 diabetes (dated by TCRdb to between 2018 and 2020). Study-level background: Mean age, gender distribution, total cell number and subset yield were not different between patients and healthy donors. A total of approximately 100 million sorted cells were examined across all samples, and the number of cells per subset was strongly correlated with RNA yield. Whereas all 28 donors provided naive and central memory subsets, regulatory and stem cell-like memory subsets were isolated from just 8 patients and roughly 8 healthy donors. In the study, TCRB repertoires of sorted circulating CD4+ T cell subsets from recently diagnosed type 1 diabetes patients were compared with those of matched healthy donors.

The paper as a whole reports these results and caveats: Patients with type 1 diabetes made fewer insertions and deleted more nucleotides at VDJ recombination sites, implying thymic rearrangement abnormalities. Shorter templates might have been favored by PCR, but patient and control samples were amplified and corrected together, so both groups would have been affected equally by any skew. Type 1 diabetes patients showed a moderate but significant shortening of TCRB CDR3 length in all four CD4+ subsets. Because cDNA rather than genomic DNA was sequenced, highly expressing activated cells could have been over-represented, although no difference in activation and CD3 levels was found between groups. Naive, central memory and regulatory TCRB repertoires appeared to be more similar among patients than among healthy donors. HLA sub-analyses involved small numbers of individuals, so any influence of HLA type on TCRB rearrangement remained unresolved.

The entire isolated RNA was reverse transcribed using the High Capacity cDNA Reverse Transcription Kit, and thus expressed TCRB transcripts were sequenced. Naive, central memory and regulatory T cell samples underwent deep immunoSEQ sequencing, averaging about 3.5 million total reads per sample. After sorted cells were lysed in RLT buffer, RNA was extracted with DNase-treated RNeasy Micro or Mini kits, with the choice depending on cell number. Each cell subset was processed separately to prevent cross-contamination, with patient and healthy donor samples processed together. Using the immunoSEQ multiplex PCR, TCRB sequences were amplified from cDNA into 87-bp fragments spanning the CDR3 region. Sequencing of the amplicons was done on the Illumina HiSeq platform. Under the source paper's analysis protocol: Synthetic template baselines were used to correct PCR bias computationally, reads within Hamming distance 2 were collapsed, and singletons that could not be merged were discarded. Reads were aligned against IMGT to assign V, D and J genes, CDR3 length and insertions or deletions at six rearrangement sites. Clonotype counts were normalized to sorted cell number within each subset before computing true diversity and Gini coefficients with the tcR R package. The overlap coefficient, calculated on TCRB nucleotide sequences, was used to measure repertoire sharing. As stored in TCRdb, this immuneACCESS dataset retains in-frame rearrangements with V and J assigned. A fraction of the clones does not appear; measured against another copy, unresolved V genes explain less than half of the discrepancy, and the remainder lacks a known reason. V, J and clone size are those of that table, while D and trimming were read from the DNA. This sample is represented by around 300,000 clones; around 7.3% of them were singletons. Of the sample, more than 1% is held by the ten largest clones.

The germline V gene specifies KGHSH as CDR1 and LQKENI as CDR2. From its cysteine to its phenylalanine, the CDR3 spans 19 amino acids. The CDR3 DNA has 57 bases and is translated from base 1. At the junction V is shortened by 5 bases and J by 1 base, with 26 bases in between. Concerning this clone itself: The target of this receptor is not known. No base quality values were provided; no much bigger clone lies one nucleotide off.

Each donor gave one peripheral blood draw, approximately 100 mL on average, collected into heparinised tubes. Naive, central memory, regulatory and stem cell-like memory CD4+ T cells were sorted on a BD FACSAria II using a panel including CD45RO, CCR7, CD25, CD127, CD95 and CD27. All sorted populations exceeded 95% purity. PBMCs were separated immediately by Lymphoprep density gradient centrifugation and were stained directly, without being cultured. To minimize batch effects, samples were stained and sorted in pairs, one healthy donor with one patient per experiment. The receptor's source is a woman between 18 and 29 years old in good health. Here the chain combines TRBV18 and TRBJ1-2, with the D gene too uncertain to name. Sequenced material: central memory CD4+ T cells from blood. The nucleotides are TGTGCCAGCTCATCCAACCACGTCGTAAGTCGGACCATTAACTATGGCTACACCTTC. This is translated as CASSSNHVVSRTINYGYTF.